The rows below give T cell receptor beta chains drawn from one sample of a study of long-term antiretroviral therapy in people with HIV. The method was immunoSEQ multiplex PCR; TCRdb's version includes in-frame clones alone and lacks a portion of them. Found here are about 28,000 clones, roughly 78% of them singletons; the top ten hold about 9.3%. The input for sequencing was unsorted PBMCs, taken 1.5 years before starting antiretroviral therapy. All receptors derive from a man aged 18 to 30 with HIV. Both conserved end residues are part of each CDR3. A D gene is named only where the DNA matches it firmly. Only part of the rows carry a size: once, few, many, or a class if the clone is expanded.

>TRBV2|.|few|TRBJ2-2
CASRDRSSGTGELFF
TGTGCCAGCAGGGATAGGTCCTCAGGCACCGGGGAGCTGTTTTTT
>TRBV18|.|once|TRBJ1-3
CASSPDTTSGNTIYF
TGTGCCAGCTCACCAGACACTACCTCTGGAAACACCATATATTTT
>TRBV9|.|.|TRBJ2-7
CASSPTEYEQYF
TGTGCCAGCAGCCCAACAGAATACGAGCAGTACTTC
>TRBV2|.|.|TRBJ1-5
CASRTDRASNQPQHF
TGTGCCAGCAGGACGGACAGAGCTAGCAATCAGCCCCAGCATTTT
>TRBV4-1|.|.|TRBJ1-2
CASSQEPGTNYGYTF
TGCGCCAGCAGCCAAGAACCAGGTACTAACTATGGCTACACCTTC
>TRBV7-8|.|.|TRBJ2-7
CASSLGTQNYEQYF
TGTGCCAGCAGCCTCGGGACCCAGAACTACGAGCAGTACTTC
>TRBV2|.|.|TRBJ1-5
CASSHRDLASQPQHF
TGTGCCAGCAGTCACCGGGACCTTGCCAGTCAGCCCCAGCATTTT
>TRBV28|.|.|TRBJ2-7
CASGDQIPYEQYF
TGTGCCAGCGGAGACCAGATCCCCTACGAGCAGTACTTC
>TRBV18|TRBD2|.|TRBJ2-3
CASSPTPAGVDTQYF
TGTGCCAGCTCACCGACCCCCGCGGGGGTAGATACGCAGTATTTT
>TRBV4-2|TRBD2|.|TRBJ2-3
CASSPRVSGRGTDTQYF
TGTGCCAGCAGCCCTCGTGTAAGCGGGAGGGGCACAGATACGCAGTATTTT
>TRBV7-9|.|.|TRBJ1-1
CASSSVAPATEAFF
TGTGCCAGCAGCTCTGTGGCCCCAGCCACTGAAGCTTTCTTT
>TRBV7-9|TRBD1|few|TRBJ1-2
CASSLAQGQYGYTF
TGTGCCAGCAGCTTAGCCCAGGGACAGTATGGCTACACCTTC
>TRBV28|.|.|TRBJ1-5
CATAGASSNQPQHF
TGTGCCACGGCAGGGGCAAGTAGCAATCAGCCCCAGCATTTT
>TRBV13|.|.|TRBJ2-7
CASRQGSGEQYF
TGTGCCAGCAGACAGGGCTCAGGCGAGCAGTACTTC
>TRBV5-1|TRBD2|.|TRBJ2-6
CASRERITSGTISGANVLTF
TGCGCCAGCAGAGAAAGGATCACTAGCGGGACCATCTCTGGGGCCAACGTCCTGACTTTC
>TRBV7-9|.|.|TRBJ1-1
CASSLGFTEAFF
TGTGCCAGCAGCCTAGGGTTCACTGAAGCTTTCTTT
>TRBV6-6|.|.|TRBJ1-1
CASSYSGARATEAFF
TGTGCCAGCAGTTACTCAGGGGCGCGGGCCACTGAAGCTTTCTTT
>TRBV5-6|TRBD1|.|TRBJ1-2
CASSWTLTGPGYTF
TGTGCCAGCAGCTGGACGCTGACAGGGCCTGGCTACACCTTC
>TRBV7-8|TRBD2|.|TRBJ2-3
CASSLGSGTSGTADTQYF
TGTGCCAGCAGCTTGGGGTCGGGGACTAGCGGGACGGCAGATACGCAGTATTTT
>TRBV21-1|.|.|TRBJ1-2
CASSTGPRANYGYTF
TGTGCCAGCAGCACCGGGCCAAGAGCTAACTATGGCTACACCTTC
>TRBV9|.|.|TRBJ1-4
CASSLHGTNEKLFF
TGTGCCAGCAGCCTTCACGGAACTAATGAAAAACTGTTTTTT
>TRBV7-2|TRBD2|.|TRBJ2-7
CASSRRLAGIYEQYF
TGTGCCAGCAGCCGGCGGCTAGCGGGAATCTACGAGCAGTACTTC
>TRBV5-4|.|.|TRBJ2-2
CASSLRTTGNTGELFF
TGTGCCAGCAGCTTGAGGACTACCGGGAACACCGGGGAGCTGTTTTTT
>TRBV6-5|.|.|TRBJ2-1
CASSSRALSYNEQFF
TGTGCCAGCAGTAGCCGGGCCCTCTCCTACAATGAGCAGTTCTTC
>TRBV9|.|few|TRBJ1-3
CASSVEVNEGGNTIYF
TGTGCCAGCAGCGTAGAAGTCAATGAAGGTGGAAACACCATATATTTT
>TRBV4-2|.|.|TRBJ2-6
CASSQESGANVLTF
TGTGCCAGCAGCCAAGAGTCTGGGGCCAACGTCCTGACTTTC
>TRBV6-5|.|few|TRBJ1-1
CASSYDRGFGNTEAFF
TGTGCCAGCAGTTACGATAGGGGGTTCGGGAACACTGAAGCTTTCTTT
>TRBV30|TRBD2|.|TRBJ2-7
CAWSASVVAGASDEQYF
TGTGCCTGGAGTGCCTCAGTGGTGGCGGGAGCCAGCGACGAGCAGTACTTC
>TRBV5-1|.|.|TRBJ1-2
CASSLGGNYGYTF
TGCGCCAGCAGCTTAGGGGGGAACTATGGCTACACCTTC
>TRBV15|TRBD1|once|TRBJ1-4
CATRRTGEEKLFF
TGTGCCACCAGGCGAACAGGGGAGGAGAAACTGTTTTTT
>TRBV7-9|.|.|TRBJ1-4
CASSFEGWSEKLFF
TGTGCCAGCAGCTTTGAGGGTTGGTCGGAAAAACTGTTTTTT
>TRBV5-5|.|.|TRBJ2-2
CASSLTGGAGELFF
TGTGCCAGCAGCTTAACGGGTGGGGCCGGGGAGCTGTTTTTT
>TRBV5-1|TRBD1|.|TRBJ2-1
CASSSGTGGYNEQFF
TGCGCCAGCAGCTCCGGGACAGGGGGGTACAATGAGCAGTTCTTC
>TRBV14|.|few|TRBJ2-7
CASSQTPGVRDEQYF
TGTGCCAGCAGCCAAACCCCAGGGGTGCGGGACGAGCAGTACTTC
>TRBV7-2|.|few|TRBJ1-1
CASSLALSRTEAFF
TGTGCCAGCAGCTTAGCTTTGAGCAGAACTGAAGCTTTCTTT
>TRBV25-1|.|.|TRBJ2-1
CASSSVGVNEQFF
TGTGCCAGCAGTTCCGTGGGAGTGAATGAGCAGTTCTTC
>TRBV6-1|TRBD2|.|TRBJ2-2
CASSERSGATGELFF
TGTGCCAGCAGTGAACGAAGCGGGGCTACCGGGGAGCTGTTTTTT
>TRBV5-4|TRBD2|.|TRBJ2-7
CASSWRGGGEQYF
TGTGCCAGCAGCTGGCGGGGGGGAGGGGAGCAGTACTTC